Each of the 3 T cell receptor beta chains below was sequenced from the same sample in a study of blood T cell repertoires in COVID-19. Measured with immunoSEQ multiplex PCR; TCRdb has only the in-frame clones, and not every one. The table has tens of thousands of clones, around 80% seen once. The sequencing input was peripheral blood. The receptors shown here come from a man aged 50 to 59 with active COVID-19.

In its sample, this clone was seen once. The chain combines TRBV5-5 with TRBJ1-5; D might be TRBD1 (5 bases). The CDR3 is 15 amino acids. The V end lost 3 bases, the J end lost 7 bases, and 17 bases lay between the germline ends. Germline loops: CDR1 SGHKS, CDR2 YYEKEE (reference sequence). In DNA, the CDR3 is TGTGCCAGCAGCTCAATAGGAGGGGACGGACAGCCCCAGCATTTT. Translated: CASSSIGGDGQPQHF. The full variable domain, completed using reference TRBV5-5 and TRBJ1-5, is DAGVTQSPTHLIKTRGQQVTLRCSPISGHKSVSWYQQVLGQGPQFIFQYYEKEERGRGNFPDRFSARQFPNYSSELNVNALLLGDSALYLCASSSIGGDGQPQHFGDGTRLSIL.

The rearrangement uses TRBV12-5 and TRBJ1-3, with TRBD1 identical over 7 bases. V gave up 5 bases and J gave up 0 bases; unmatched junction bases: 7. The CDR3 has 16 residues. Germline CDR1 reads LGHNT; CDR2 reads FRNRAP. CDR3 nucleotides: TGTGCTAGTGGTCTCGGGGACAGCCTCTCTGGAAACACCATATATTTT. Its translation is CASGLGDSLSGNTIYF.

V usage is TRBV3-1 (or the pseudogene TRBV3-2) and J usage is TRBJ1-2; 8 positions match TRBD1. The germline gives CDR1 LGHDT, CDR2 YNNKEL (reference sequence). V was clipped by 4 bases and J by 7 bases; unmatched bases: 11. The CDR3 covers 15 residues. The CDR3 nucleotides read TGTGCCAGCAGCCCTCAACGGACAGGGATAGGTGGCTACACCTTC. Residues: CASSPQRTGIGGYTF.